Shown below are 17 T cell receptor beta chains from a single sample sequenced in a study of Ad26.COV2.S vaccination and SARS-CoV-2 variants. This sample's treatment: 19 received Ad26.COV2.S at low or high dose, single or two shots; about 5 received placebo; per-sample allocation not given. Vaccine and placebo recipients were sampled on day 63 after the first injection. The data were produced by immunoSEQ multiplex PCR, yet TCRdb's version contains in-frame clones alone and is incomplete. Altogether 240,000 or so clones are present, 88% being singletons, with the ten largest covering roughly a tenth. This sample comprised peripheral blood, obtained in a trial of Ad26.COV2.S vaccine versus placebo. The source of these receptors is a person between 18 and 60 years old who received the Ad26.COV2.S COVID-19 vaccine or a placebo.

V is TRBV24-1 and J is TRBJ2-2, with a tentative D call TRBD1 (6 bases). This CDR3 comprises 14 residues. V dropped 7 bases and J dropped 6 bases, with 14 bases sitting between them. Germline CDR1 KGHDR, CDR2 SFDVKD. For the CDR3, the DNA is TGTGCCACCAGGGGGACACGGGGCCCCGGGGAGCTGTTTTTT. This codes for CATRGTRGPGELFF.

The table lists this clone with a few counts. This chain uses TRBV28 with TRBJ2-2; the match to TRBD2 covers 11 bases. The CDR3 runs to 15 residues. CDR1 and CDR2 from the germline V gene are MDHEN and SYDVKM. V dropped 6 bases and J dropped 5; count of bases not matched to a gene: 5. CDR3 sequence: CASRLAGEGTGELFF. Here the CDR3 DNA reads TGTGCCAGCAGACTAGCGGGAGAGGGAACCGGGGAGCTGTTTTTT. Looking up the rest from reference TRBV28 and TRBJ2-2 gives the full variable domain: DVKVTQSSRYLVKRTGEKVFLECVQDMDHENMFWYRQDPGLGLRLIYFSYDVKMKEKGDIPEGYSVSREKKERFSLILESASTNQTSMYLCASRLAGEGTGELFFGEGSRLTVL.

This chain connects TRBV6-5 to TRBJ2-7, with D unclear. This CDR3 has 13 amino acids. Trimming took 2 bases from V and 2 from J, leaving 7 bases between them. The germline V gene encodes CDR1 MNHEY and CDR2 SVGAGI. CDR3 nucleotides: TGTGCCAGCAGTTACCTCGCCACCTACGAGCAGTACTTC. Protein product: CASSYLATYEQYF.

The genes are TRBV6-7 and TRBJ2-1; 8 bases are shared with TRBD2. TRBV6-7 is placed among ORFs of uncertain function. J gave up 6 bases and V 4 bases, and 8 bases lay outside the gene matches. CDR3 size: 15 residues. This CDR3 reads CASSLSGTRGNEQFF. CDR3 nucleotides: TGTGCCAGCAGTTTATCCGGGACTAGAGGCAATGAGCAGTTCTTC.

Here the CDR3 DNA reads TGTGCCACTGGACAGGACACAGATACGCAGTATTTT. Its translation: CATGQDTDTQYF. This chain joins TRBV19 and TRBJ2-3; 7 bases fit TRBD1. Per the germline V gene, CDR1 is LNHDA and CDR2 is SQIVND (reference sequence). This CDR3 contains 12 residues. V lost 10 bases, J lost 2 bases, and 3 bases stayed unmatched.

By its share, this clone is medium-sized. The chain is built from TRBV20-1 and TRBJ1-2; TRBD1 is a possible D gene (6 bases). Germline values: CDR1 DFQATT, CDR2 SNEGSKA (reference sequence). The CDR3 has 11 residues. CDR3 loop: CSGGLIYGYTF. In DNA form, the CDR3 reads TGCAGCGGGGGCCTCATCTATGGCTACACCTTC.

The chain joins TRBV2 to TRBJ1-5; D not resolved. The CDR3 extends over 12 amino acids. V was pared by 6 bases and J by 3 bases, with 6 bases between. Germline-derived CDR1 and CDR2 are SNHLY and FYNNEI. The CDR3 is CASSKDNQPQHF. The CDR3 DNA reads as TGTGCCAGCAGCAAAGACAATCAGCCCCAGCATTTT.

CDR3 residues: CASSAGIAKNIQYF. The CDR3 region has the DNA TGTGCCAGCAGCGCCGGTATAGCCAAAAACATTCAGTACTTC. This chain uses TRBV9 with TRBJ2-4; D gene ambiguous. Germline V lookup: CDR1 SGDLS, CDR2 YYNGEE. The CDR3 contains 14 residues. V dropped 3 bases and J dropped 0 bases, with 7 bases sitting between them.

This chain connects TRBV5-5 to TRBJ1-5; a possible D gene is TRBD1 (5 bases). CDR3 length equals 15 residues. With 4 bases removed from V and 1 base from J, the gap between germline ends came to 12 bases. Germline CDR1 and CDR2: SGHKS and YYEKEE (reference sequence). CDR3 in amino acids: CASSRDGGSNQPQHF. CDR3 bases: TGTGCCAGCAGCCGGGACGGAGGGAGCAATCAGCCCCAGCATTTT.

The chain combines TRBV18 with TRBJ1-2; no firm D call. This CDR3 has 14 residues. Germline CDR1 is KGHSH and CDR2 is LQKENI. Trimming cost V 6 bases and J 7 bases, with 18 bases left between them. CDR3 nucleotides: TGTGCCAGCTCCCTCGGCAGCTCTGAAGTTGGCTACACCTTC. It codes for CASSLGSSEVGYTF.

The V call is TRBV5-4, the J call TRBJ2-1; 10 bases agree with TRBD2. In germline, CDR1 is SGHNT, CDR2 YYREEE (reference sequence). V was clipped by 2 bases and J by 5 bases; unmatched bases: 4. The CDR3 loop spans 15 amino acids. The CDR3, as DNA: TGTGCCAGCAGCTTTACTAGCGGGGAAGACAATGAGCAGTTCTTC. This codes for CASSFTSGEDNEQFF.

J is TRBJ2-7 and V is TRBV7-2, with TRBD1 matching over 8 bases. Germline V gene lookup returns CDR1 SGHTA and CDR2 FQGNSA. V was clipped by 5 bases and J by 5 bases; unmatched bases: 5. The CDR3 length is 13 residues. Here the CDR3 DNA reads TGTGCCAGCAGCCTGACAGGGGTCCACGAGCAGTACTTC. The encoded protein is CASSLTGVHEQYF.

The chain recombines TRBV27 with TRBJ1-2, with no clear D. The germline gives CDR1 MNHEY, CDR2 SMNVEV (reference sequence). CDR3 length equals 15 residues. Trimming stripped 0 bases from V and 1 base from J, with 9 bases between. The CDR3 spells CASSLSIYSNYGYTF. For the CDR3, the DNA is TGTGCCAGCAGTTTATCGATATATAGTAACTATGGCTACACCTTC.

V is TRBV24-1 and J is TRBJ1-2; D gene uncertain. The CDR3 has 12 amino acids. The V and J ends lost 3 bases and 8 bases respectively, with 9 bases between them. CDR1 and CDR2 from the germline V gene are KGHDR and SFDVKD. The CDR3 nucleotides are TGTGCCACCAGTGATGGGGTCTGGGGCTACACCTTC. It specifies CATSDGVWGYTF.

The chain links TRBV6-6 to TRBJ2-7; tentatively, D is TRBD1 (6 bases). Germline lookup yields CDR1 MNHNY and CDR2 SVGAGI (reference sequence). This CDR3 contains 16 residues. V shed 2 bases and J shed 4 bases, with 18 bases lying between them. The CDR3 protein is CASSYDRAGDEYEQYF. Here the CDR3 DNA reads TGTGCCAGCAGTTACGATCGGGCAGGGGATGAGTACGAGCAGTACTTC.

J is TRBJ2-5 and V is TRBV5-1, with 8 bases that match TRBD2. Germline CDR1 and CDR2: SGHRS and YFSETQ. The CDR3 runs to 15 residues. V gave up 3 bases and J gave up 5 bases; unmatched junction bases: 9. The CDR3 reads CASSWTAGGGETQYF. CDR3 DNA: TGCGCCAGCAGCTGGACCGCGGGGGGCGGGGAGACCCAGTACTTC.

V usage is TRBV27 and J usage is TRBJ1-5; 8 nucleotides align to TRBD1. This CDR3 contains 14 residues. Germline lookup yields CDR1 MNHEY and CDR2 SMNVEV (reference sequence). Trimming cost V 4 bases and J 7 bases; bases outside gene matches: 6. The CDR3 DNA reads as TGTGCCAGCAGTTCTGGGCAGGGGGCCCAGCCCCAGCATTTT. It translates to CASSSGQGAQPQHF.